This TCR beta chain was observed in a study of blood T cell repertoires in COVID-19. Study information: Some COVID-19 samples were acute and others convalescent; all came from the United States, Italy and Spain. The cDNA or gDNA used as material had been derived from T cells, B-cell-depleted T cells, or PBMCs.

Germline V gene sequence: CDR1 MNHEY, CDR2 SVGAGI. The CDR3 length is 12 residues. The ends lost 11 bases at V and 7 bases at J; junction bases unmatched: 5. Per the original data handling: Amplification of reference gene primers was used by the study to estimate nucleated cell counts. Clones were read by immunoSEQ multiplex PCR, and TCRdb kept only the in-frame ones, dropping some. V, J and clone size were drawn from that table, and D and trimming were deduced from the DNA. This table has some 150,000 clones, about 89% appearing once. This receptor was taken from a man in his 70s with acute or convalescent COVID-19. Sequenced input: peripheral blood. J is TRBJ1-2 and V is TRBV6-5; TRBD1 matches 12 bases. The CDR3 nucleotides are TGTGCCGGGGGACAGGGGGCGGGTGGCTACACCTTC. It encodes CAGGQGAGGYTF.